These T cell receptor beta chains were read from a single sample in a study of identical twins. TCRdb passed the 5' RACE reads through MiXCR, listing each CDR3 protein once. The sample has hundreds of thousands of distinct CDR3 sequences, about 20% seen once. The sample was also linked to a second study, of T cells expressing NK-cell markers.

Material: PBMCs. The source of these receptors is a woman between 18 and 30 years old in good health. Both conserved end residues are part of each CDR3. The order of the fields is J gene, D gene, clone size, V gene, CDR3 protein, CDR3 DNA. A D gene is named only where the DNA matches it firmly. Clone sizes are given selectively: once, few, many, or a class where the clone is expanded.

j_gene: TRBJ1-1; d_gene: -; abundance: many; v_gene: TRBV20-1; CDR3aa: CSASRAGTEAFF; CDR3nt: TGCAGTGCTAGTAGGGCCGGCACTGAAGCTTTCTTT
j_gene: TRBJ1-4; d_gene: -; abundance: many; v_gene: TRBV7-8; CDR3aa: CASSLGRGAASPEKLFF; CDR3nt: TGTGCCAGCAGCTTGGGGCGGGGGGCCGCGTCACCAGAAAAACTGTTTTTT
j_gene: TRBJ1-5; d_gene: -; abundance: -; v_gene: TRBV3-1; CDR3aa: CASSHGLWGNQPQHF; CDR3nt: TGTGCCAGCAGCCACGGATTATGGGGCAATCAGCCCCAGCATTTT
j_gene: TRBJ2-7; d_gene: -; abundance: -; v_gene: TRBV5-1; CDR3aa: CASSWGEYEQYF; CDR3nt: TGCGCCAGCAGTTGGGGGGAATACGAGCAGTACTTC
j_gene: TRBJ1-1; d_gene: -; abundance: few; v_gene: TRBV7-9; CDR3aa: CASSEVGSNTEAFF; CDR3nt: TGTGCCAGCAGCGAAGTGGGTTCGAACACTGAAGCTTTCTTT
j_gene: TRBJ2-1; d_gene: -; abundance: few; v_gene: TRBV30; CDR3aa: CAWTPGASENNEQFF; CDR3nt: TGTGCCTGGACCCCCGGGGCTAGCGAGAACAATGAGCAGTTCTTC
j_gene: TRBJ2-7; d_gene: -; abundance: -; v_gene: TRBV3-1; CDR3aa: CATCQGVRTSYEQYF; CDR3nt: TGTGCCACCTGCCAAGGGGTACGGACTTCCTACGAGCAGTACTTC
j_gene: TRBJ2-5; d_gene: -; abundance: many; v_gene: TRBV20-1; CDR3aa: CSAEWETQYF; CDR3nt: TGCAGTGCCGAATGGGAGACCCAGTACTTC
j_gene: TRBJ2-7; d_gene: TRBD2; abundance: -; v_gene: TRBV4-2; CDR3aa: CASSQEVAGSFYEQYF; CDR3nt: TGTGCCAGCAGCCAAGAGGTAGCGGGGAGCTTCTACGAGCAGTACTTC
j_gene: TRBJ2-6; d_gene: -; abundance: -; v_gene: TRBV5-1; CDR3aa: CASSLRGAISGANVLTF; CDR3nt: TGCGCCAGCAGCTTGAGGGGGGCGATCTCTGGGGCCAACGTCCTGACTTTC
j_gene: TRBJ2-7; d_gene: TRBD2; abundance: -; v_gene: TRBV20-1; CDR3aa: CSAKLAGAPYEQYF; CDR3nt: TGCAGTGCTAAACTAGCGGGGGCCCCCTACGAGCAGTACTTC
j_gene: TRBJ1-5; d_gene: -; abundance: few; v_gene: TRBV7-8; CDR3aa: CASSSPRQPQHF; CDR3nt: TGTGCCAGCAGCTCACCCAGACAGCCCCAGCATTTT
j_gene: TRBJ1-2; d_gene: -; abundance: few; v_gene: TRBV10-3; CDR3aa: CAISDDGYTF; CDR3nt: TGTGCCATCAGTGACGATGGCTACACCTTC
j_gene: TRBJ1-6; d_gene: -; abundance: -; v_gene: TRBV20-1; CDR3aa: CSASRGGSYNSPLHF; CDR3nt: TGCAGTGCTAGTCGAGGGGGCTCCTATAATTCACCCCTCCACTTT
j_gene: TRBJ1-2; d_gene: -; abundance: few; v_gene: TRBV25-1; CDR3aa: CASSGPTRAQNYGYTF; CDR3nt: TGTGCCAGCAGTGGGCCAACCCGGGCGCAAAACTATGGCTACACCTTC
j_gene: TRBJ2-5; d_gene: -; abundance: few; v_gene: TRBV7-2; CDR3aa: CASSVGWLETQYF; CDR3nt: TGTGCCAGCAGCGTAGGGTGGTTGGAGACCCAGTACTTC
j_gene: TRBJ2-1; d_gene: TRBD2; abundance: few; v_gene: TRBV20-1; CDR3aa: CSAIFGGGYNEQFF; CDR3nt: TGCAGTGCTATTTTCGGGGGGGGCTACAATGAGCAGTTCTTC
j_gene: TRBJ1-1; d_gene: TRBD1; abundance: many; v_gene: TRBV12-3/TRBV12-4; CDR3aa: CASTRGRGNTEAFF; CDR3nt: TGTGCCAGCACAAGGGGGCGGGGGAACACTGAAGCTTTCTTT
j_gene: TRBJ1-1; d_gene: -; abundance: few; v_gene: TRBV5-1; CDR3aa: CASSSQGGVSTEAFF; CDR3nt: TGCGCCAGCAGCTCTCAAGGGGGGGTGAGCACTGAAGCTTTCTTT
j_gene: TRBJ2-3; d_gene: TRBD2; abundance: -; v_gene: TRBV25-1; CDR3aa: CASSDPGGADTQYF; CDR3nt: TGTGCCAGCAGTGATCCCGGGGGGGCAGATACGCAGTATTTT
j_gene: TRBJ2-7; d_gene: TRBD2; abundance: few; v_gene: TRBV9; CDR3aa: CASSVTSGMSYEQYF; CDR3nt: TGTGCCAGCAGCGTAACTAGCGGGATGTCCTACGAGCAGTACTTC
j_gene: TRBJ2-5; d_gene: -; abundance: -; v_gene: TRBV29-1; CDR3aa: CSVEEGLRTQYF; CDR3nt: TGCAGCGTTGAAGAGGGTTTGCGGACCCAGTACTTC
j_gene: TRBJ2-1; d_gene: TRBD2; abundance: -; v_gene: TRBV20-1; CDR3aa: CRPGGPGHEQFF; CDR3nt: TGCAGACCGGGGGGGCCAGGGCATGAGCAGTTCTTC
j_gene: TRBJ2-1; d_gene: -; abundance: -; v_gene: TRBV20-1; CDR3aa: CSARSPEGDPSYNEQFF; CDR3nt: TGCAGTGCTAGATCCCCGGAGGGGGATCCTTCCTACAATGAGCAGTTCTTC